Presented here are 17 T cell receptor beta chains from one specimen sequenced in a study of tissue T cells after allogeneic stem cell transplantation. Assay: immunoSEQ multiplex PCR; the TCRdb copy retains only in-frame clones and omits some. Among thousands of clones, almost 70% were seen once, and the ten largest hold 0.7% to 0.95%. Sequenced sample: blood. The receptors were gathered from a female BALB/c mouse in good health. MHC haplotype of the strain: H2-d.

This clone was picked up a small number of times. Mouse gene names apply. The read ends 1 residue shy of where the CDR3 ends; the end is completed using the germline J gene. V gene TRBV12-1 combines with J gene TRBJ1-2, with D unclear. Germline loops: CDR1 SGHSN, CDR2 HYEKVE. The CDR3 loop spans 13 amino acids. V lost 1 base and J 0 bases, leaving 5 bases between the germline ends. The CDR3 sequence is CASSLEANSDYTF. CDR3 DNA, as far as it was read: TGTGCCAGCTCTCTGGAAGCAAACTCCGACTACACC.

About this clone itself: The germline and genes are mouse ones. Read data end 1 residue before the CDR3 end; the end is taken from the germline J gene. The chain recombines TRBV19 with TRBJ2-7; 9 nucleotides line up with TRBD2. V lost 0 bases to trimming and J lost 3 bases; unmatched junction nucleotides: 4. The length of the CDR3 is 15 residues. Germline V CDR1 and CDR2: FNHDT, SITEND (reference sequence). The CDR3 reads CASSIEAGGDYEQYF. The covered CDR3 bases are TGTGCCAGCAGTATAGAGGCTGGGGGGGACTATGAACAGTAC.

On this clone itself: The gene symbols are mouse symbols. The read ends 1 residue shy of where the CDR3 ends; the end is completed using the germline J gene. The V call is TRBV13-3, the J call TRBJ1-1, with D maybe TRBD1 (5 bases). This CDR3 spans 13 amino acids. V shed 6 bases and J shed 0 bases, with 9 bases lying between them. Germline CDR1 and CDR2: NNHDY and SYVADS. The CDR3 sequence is CASKGRANTEVFF. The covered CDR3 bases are TGTGCCAGCAAGGGCAGGGCAAACACAGAAGTCTTC.

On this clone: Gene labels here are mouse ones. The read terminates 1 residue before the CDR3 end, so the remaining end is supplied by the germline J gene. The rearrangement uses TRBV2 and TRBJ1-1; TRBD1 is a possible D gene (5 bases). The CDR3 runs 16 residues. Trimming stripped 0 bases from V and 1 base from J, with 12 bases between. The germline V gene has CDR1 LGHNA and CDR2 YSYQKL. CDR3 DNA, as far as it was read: TGTGCCAGCAGCCAAGACAATCGCCAGGGGAACACAGAAGTCTTC. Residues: CASSQDNRQGNTEVF. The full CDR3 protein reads CASSQDNRQGNTEVFF.

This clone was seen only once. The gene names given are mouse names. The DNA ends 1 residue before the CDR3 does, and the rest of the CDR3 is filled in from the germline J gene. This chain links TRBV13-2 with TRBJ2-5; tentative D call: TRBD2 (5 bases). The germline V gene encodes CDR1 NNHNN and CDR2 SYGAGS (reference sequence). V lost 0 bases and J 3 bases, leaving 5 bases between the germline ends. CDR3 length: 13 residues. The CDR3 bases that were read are TGTGCCAGCGGTGATGACTGGCAAGACACCCAGTAC. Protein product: CASGDDWQDTQY. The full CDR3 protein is CASGDDWQDTQYF.

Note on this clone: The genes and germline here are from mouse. Incomplete CDR3 DNA: TGTGCCAGCAGTGATCAGGGCACAGAAGTCTTC. It encodes CASSDQGTEVF. The entire CDR3 protein is CASSDQGTEVFF. The V and J genes are TRBV13-3 and TRBJ1-1, with TRBD1 as a possible D gene (5 bases). Read sequence stops 1 residue before the CDR3 end, and the germline J gene provides the missing end. The CDR3 has 12 residues. The V end was cut by 1 base, the J end by 4 bases, with 5 bases between. CDR1 and CDR2 from the germline V gene are NNHDY and SYVADS.

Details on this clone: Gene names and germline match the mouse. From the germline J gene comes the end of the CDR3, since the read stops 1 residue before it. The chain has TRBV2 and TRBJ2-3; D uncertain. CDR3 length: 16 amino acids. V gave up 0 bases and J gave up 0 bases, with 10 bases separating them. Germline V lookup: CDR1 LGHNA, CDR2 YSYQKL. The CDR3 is CASSQEGTNSAETLYF. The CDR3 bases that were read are TGTGCCAGCAGCCAAGAAGGTACAAATAGTGCAGAAACGCTGTAT.

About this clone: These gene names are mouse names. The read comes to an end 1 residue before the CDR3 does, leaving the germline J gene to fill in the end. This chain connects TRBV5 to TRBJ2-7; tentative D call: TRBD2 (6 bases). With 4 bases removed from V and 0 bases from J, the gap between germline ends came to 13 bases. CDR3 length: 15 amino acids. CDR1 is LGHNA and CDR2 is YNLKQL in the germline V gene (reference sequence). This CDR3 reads CASSPIWGSSYEQYF. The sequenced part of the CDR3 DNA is TGTGCCAGCAGCCCAATCTGGGGTAGCTCCTATGAACAGTAC.

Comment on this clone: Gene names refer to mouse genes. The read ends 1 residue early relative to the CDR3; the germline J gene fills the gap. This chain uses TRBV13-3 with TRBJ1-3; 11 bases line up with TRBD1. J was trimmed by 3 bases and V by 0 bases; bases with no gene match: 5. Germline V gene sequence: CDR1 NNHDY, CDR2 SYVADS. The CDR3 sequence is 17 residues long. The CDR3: CASSDAQDRGLGNTLYF. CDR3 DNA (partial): TGTGCCAGCAGTGATGCACAGGACAGGGGGCTTGGAAATACGCTCTAT.

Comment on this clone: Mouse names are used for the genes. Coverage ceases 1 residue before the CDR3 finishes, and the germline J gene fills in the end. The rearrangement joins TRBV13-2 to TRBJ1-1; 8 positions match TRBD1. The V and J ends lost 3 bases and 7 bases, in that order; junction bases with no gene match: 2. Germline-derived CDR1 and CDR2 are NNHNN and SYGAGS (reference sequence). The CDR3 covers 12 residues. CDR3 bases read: TGTGCCAGCGGTGTTACAGGGGGAGAAGTCTTC. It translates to CASGVTGGEVF. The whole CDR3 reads CASGVTGGEVFF.

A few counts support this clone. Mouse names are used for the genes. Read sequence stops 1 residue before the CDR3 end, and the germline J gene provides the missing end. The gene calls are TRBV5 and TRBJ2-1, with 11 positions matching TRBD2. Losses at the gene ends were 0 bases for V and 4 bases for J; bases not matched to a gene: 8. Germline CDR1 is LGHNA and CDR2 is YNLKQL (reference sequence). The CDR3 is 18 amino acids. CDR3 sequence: CASSQDGTGGRWYAEQFF. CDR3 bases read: TGTGCCAGCAGCCAAGATGGGACTGGGGGAAGATGGTATGCTGAGCAGTTC.

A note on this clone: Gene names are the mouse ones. This CDR3 is CARENERLFF. The CDR3 DNA, read in part, is TGTGCCAGAGAGAACGAAAGATTATTT. This chain uses TRBV13-3 with TRBJ1-4; D is ambiguous. The sequence runs out 1 residue before the end of the CDR3; the remainder is reconstructed from the germline J gene. Trimming took 8 bases from V and 5 from J, leaving 4 bases between them. In germline, CDR1 is NNHDY, CDR2 SYVADS. The CDR3 length is 10 residues.

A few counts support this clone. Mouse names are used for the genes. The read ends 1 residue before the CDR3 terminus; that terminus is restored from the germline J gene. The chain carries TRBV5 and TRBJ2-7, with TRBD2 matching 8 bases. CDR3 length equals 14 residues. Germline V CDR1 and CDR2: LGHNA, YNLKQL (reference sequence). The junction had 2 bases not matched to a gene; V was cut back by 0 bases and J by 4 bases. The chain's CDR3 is CASSQELGVYEQYF. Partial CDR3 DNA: TGTGCCAGCAGCCAAGAACTGGGGGTATATGAACAGTAC.

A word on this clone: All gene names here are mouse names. Here the CDR3 reads CASSPIGGESQNTLYF. CDR3 DNA (partial): TGTGCCAGCAGTCCCATTGGGGGGGAGAGTCAAAACACCTTGTAC. The rearrangement links TRBV24 to TRBJ2-4, with TRBD2 matching over 8 bases. The read finishes 1 residue shy of the CDR3 end, and the germline J gene is used to complete it. This CDR3 is built from 16 residues. In germline, CDR1 is KGHTA, CDR2 FRNEEI. The V segment lost 4 bases and the J segment 0 bases; nucleotides outside the gene matches: 6.

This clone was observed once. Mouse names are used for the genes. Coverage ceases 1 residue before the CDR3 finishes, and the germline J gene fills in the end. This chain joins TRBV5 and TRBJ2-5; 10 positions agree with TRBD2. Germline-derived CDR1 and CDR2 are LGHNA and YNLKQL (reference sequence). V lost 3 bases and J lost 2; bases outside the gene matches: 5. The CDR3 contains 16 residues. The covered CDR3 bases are TGTGCCAGCAGCCACTGGGGGGGCGCGGGCCAAGACACCCAGTAC. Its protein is CASSHWGGAGQDTQY. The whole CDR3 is CASSHWGGAGQDTQYF.

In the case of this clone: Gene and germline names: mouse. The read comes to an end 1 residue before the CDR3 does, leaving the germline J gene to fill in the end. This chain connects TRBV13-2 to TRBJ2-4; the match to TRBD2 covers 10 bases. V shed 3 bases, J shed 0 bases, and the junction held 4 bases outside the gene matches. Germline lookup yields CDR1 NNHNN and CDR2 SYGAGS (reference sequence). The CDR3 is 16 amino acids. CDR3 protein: CASGGTGGTSQNTLYF. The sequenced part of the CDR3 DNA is TGTGCCAGCGGTGGGACTGGGGGAACTAGTCAAAACACCTTGTAC.

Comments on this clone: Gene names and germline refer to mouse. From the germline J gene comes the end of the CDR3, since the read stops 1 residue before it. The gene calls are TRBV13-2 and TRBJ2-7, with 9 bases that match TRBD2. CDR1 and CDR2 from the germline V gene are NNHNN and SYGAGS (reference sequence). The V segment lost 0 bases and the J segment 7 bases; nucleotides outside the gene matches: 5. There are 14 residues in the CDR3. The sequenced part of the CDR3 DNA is TGTGCCAGCGGTGATGGGGTGGGGGGGCTGGAACAGTAC. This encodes CASGDGVGGLEQY. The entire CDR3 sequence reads CASGDGVGGLEQYF.